This T cell receptor (beta chain) was recovered during a study of cytomegalovirus exposure and HLA in healthy donors. Study outcomes and limitations: In most subjects, TCR beta sequences reportedly gave accurate predictions of HLA-A and HLA-B alleles. In an earlier analysis, productive rearrangement rates for most beta V segments clustered near 87% or 30%. The study recorded 160 or so TCR beta chains that were cytomegalovirus-associated.

A remark on this clone: Its antigen is still unknown.

Donors likely had unrecorded immune exposures despite being nominally healthy when sampled. Germline loops: CDR1 SGHNT, CDR2 YYREEE (reference sequence). V lost 7 bases and J lost 2, with 12 bases in between. The CDR3 totals 13 residues. PCR involved 60 Vbeta and 13 Jbeta primers. This table comes from immunoSEQ multiplex PCR, and its TCRdb copy is limited to in-frame clones, with some not included. Its table lists roughly 190,000 clones. The sequenced sample consisted of PBMCs. The V gene is TRBV5-4, the J gene TRBJ2-5; the D gene is possibly TRBD1 (7 bases). This clonotype was sampled from a man aged 25 to 40 in good health and CMV-seronegative. The CDR3: CASRGTAQETQYF. CDR3 coding DNA: TGTGCCAGCCGCGGGACAGCACAAGAGACCCAGTACTTC.